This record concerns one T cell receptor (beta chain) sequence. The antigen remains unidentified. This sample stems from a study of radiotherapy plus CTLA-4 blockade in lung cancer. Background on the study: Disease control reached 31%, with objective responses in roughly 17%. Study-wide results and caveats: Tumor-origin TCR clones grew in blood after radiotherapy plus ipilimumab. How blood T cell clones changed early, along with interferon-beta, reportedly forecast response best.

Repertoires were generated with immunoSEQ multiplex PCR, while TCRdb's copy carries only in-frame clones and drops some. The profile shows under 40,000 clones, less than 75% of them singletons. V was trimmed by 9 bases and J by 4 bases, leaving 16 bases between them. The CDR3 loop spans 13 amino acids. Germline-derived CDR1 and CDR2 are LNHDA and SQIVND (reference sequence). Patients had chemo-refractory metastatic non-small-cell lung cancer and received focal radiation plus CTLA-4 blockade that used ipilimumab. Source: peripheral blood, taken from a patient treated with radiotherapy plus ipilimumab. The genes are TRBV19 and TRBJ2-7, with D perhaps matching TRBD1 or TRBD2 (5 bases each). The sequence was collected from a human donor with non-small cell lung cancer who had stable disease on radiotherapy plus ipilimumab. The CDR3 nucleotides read TGTGCCAGCGAGGACTCTGACAGATACGAGCAGTACTTC. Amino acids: CASEDSDRYEQYF.